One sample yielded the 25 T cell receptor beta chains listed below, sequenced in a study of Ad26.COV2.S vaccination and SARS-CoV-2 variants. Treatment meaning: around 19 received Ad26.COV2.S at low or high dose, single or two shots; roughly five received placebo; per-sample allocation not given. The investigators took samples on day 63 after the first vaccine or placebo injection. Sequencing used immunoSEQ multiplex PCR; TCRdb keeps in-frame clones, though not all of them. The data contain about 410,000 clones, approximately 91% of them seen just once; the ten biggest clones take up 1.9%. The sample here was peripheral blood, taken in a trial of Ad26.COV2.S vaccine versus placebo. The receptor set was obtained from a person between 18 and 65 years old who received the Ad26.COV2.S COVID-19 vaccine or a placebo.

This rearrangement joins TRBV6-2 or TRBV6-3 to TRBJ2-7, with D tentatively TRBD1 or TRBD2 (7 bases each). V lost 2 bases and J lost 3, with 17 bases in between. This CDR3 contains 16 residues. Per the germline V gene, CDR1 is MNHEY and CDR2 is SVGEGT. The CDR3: CASSYPRGAGGYEQYF. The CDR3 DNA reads TGTGCCAGCAGTTACCCCCGGGGGGCAGGGGGCTACGAGCAGTACTTC.

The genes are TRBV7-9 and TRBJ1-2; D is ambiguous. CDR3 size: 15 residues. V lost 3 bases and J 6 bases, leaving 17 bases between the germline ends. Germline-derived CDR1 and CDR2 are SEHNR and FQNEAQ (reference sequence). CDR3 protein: CASSFSQEDPNGYTF. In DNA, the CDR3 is TGTGCCAGCAGCTTCAGCCAGGAGGATCCGAATGGCTACACCTTC.

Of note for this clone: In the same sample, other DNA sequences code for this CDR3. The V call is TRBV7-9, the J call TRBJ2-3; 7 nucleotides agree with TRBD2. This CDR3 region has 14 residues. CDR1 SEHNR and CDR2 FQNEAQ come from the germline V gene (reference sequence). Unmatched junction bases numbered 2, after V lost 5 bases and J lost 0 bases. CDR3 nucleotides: TGTGCCAGCAGCCGTAGCGGGAGCACAGATACGCAGTATTTT. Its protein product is CASSRSGSTDTQYF.

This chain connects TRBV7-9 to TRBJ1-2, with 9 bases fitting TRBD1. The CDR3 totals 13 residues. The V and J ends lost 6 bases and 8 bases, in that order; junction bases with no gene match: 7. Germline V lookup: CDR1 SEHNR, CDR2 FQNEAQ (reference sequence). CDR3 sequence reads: CASREGQGGGYTF. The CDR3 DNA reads TGTGCCAGCAGAGAGGGACAGGGAGGGGGCTACACCTTC.

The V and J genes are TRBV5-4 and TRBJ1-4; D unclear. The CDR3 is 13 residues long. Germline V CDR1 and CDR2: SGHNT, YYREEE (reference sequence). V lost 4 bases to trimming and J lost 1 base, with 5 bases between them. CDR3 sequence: CASSPGTNEKLFF. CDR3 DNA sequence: TGTGCCAGCAGCCCGGGAACTAATGAAAAACTGTTTTTT.

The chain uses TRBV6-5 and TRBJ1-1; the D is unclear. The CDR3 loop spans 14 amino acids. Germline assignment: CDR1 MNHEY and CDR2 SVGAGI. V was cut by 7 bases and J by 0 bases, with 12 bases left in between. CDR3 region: CASTRTGLNTEAFF. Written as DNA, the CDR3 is TGTGCCAGCACCAGGACGGGATTGAACACTGAAGCTTTCTTT.

The CDR3 region is CASSSQIAGPGIYEQYF. In nucleotides, the CDR3 is TGTGCCAGCAGCTCCCAGATAGCGGGACCGGGAATCTACGAGCAGTACTTC. The chain has TRBV7-6 and TRBJ2-7, with TRBD2 matching over 8 bases. After removal of 4 bases from V and 3 bases from J, the junction contained 14 bases not matched to a gene. CDR3 length: 17 amino acids. Germline V gene lookup returns CDR1 SGHVS and CDR2 FNYEAQ. Full variable domain (missing parts from reference TRBV7-6 and TRBJ2-7): GAGVSQSPRYKVTKRGQDVALRCDPISGHVSLYWYRQALGQGPEFLTYFNYEAQQDKSGLPNDRFSAERPEGSISTLTIQRTEQRDSAMYRCASSSQIAGPGIYEQYFGPGTRLTVT.

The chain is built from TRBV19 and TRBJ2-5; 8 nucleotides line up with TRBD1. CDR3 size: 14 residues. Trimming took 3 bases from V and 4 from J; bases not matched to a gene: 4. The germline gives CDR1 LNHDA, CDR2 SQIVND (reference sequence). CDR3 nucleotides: TGTGCCAGTAGTATGACAGGGGATGGAGAGACCCAGTACTTC. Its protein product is CASSMTGDGETQYF.

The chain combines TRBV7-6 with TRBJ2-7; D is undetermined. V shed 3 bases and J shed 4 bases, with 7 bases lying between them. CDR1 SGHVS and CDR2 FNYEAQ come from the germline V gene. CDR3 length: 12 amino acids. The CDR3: CASSFVGYEQYF. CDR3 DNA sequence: TGTGCCAGCAGCTTCGTTGGGTACGAGCAGTACTTC.

Here the CDR3 DNA reads TGTGCCAGTGCCCCCGTGTTGAGGGCCCTTACTAGCACAGATACGCAGTATTTT. This translates into CASAPVLRALTSTDTQYF. V and J are TRBV19 and TRBJ2-3, with D possibly TRBD2 on 5 matching bases. Trimming removed 8 bases from V and 0 bases from J, with 24 bases in between. Germline V gives CDR1 LNHDA, CDR2 SQIVND (reference sequence). The CDR3 covers 18 residues.

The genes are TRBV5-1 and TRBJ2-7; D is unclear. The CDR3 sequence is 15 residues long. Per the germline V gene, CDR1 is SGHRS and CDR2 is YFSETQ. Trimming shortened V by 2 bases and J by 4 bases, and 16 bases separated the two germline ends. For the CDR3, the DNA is TGCGCCAGCAGCTTTTCAGGTACACCGGAGTACGAGCAGTACTTC. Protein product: CASSFSGTPEYEQYF.

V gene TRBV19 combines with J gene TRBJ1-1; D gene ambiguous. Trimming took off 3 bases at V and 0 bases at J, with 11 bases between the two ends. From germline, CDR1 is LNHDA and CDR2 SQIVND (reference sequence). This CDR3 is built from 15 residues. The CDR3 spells CASSMWRDMNTEAFF. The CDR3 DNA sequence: TGTGCCAGTAGTATGTGGCGTGATATGAACACTGAAGCTTTCTTT.

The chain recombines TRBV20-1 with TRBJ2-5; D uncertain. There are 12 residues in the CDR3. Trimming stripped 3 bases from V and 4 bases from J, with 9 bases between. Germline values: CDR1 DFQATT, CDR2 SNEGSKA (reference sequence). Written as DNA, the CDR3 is TGCAGTGCTAGTCGGCCTGGAGAGACCCAGTACTTC. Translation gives CSASRPGETQYF.

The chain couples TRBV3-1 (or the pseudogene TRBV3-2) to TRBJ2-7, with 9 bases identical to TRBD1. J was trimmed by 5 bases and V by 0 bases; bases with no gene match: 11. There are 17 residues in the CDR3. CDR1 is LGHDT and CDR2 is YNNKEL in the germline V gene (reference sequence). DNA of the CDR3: TGTGCCAGCAGCCAAGACAGGACAGGGGTCATCTTCCACGAGCAGTACTTC. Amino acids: CASSQDRTGVIFHEQYF.

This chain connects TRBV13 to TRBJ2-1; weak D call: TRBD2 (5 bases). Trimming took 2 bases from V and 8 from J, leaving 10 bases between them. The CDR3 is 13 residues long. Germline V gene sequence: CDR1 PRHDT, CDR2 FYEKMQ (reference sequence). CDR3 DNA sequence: TGTGCCAGCAGCTTAAGAGCGGACCATGAGCAGTTCTTC. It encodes CASSLRADHEQFF.

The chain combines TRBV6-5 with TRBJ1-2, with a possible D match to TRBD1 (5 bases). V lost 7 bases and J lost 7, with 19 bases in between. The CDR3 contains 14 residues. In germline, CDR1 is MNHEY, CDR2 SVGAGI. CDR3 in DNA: TGTGCCAGCAAAGATGGGGGGGTAGGTCGTGGCTACACCTTC. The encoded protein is CASKDGGVGRGYTF.

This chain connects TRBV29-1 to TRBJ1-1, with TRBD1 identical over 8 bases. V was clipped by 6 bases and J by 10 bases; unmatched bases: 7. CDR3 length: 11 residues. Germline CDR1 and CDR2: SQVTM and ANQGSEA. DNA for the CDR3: TGCAGCGTCGAGGACAGGGAAGGAGCTTTCTTT. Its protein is CSVEDREGAFF.

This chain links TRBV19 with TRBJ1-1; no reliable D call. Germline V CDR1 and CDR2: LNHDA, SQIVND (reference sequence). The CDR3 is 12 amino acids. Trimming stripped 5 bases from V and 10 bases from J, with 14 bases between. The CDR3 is CASSAQASGAFF. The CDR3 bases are TGTGCCAGTAGTGCCCAGGCCTCGGGAGCTTTCTTT.

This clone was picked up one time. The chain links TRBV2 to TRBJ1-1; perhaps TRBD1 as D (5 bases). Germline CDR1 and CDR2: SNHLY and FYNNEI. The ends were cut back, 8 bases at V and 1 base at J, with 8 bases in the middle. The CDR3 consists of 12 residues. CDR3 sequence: CASGTENTEAFF. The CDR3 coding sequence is TGTGCCAGCGGGACGGAGAACACTGAAGCTTTCTTT. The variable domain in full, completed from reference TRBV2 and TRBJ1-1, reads EPEVTQTPSHQVTQMGQEVILRCVPISNHLYFYWYRQILGQKVEFLVSFYNNEISEKSEIFDDQFSVERPDGSNFTLKIRSTKLEDSAMYFCASGTENTEAFFGQGTRLTVV.

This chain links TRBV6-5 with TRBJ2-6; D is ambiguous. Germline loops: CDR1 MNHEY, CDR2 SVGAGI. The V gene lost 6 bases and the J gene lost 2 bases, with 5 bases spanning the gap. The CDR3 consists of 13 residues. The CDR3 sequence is CASSQAGANVLTF. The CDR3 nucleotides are TGTGCCAGCAGCCAGGCTGGGGCCAACGTCCTGACTTTC.

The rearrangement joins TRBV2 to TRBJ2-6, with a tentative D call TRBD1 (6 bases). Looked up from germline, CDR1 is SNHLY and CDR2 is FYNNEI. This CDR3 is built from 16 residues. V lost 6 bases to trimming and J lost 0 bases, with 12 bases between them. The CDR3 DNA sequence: TGTGCCAGCAGCCCGGACAGCCTCTCTGGGGCCAACGTCCTGACTTTC. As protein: CASSPDSLSGANVLTF.

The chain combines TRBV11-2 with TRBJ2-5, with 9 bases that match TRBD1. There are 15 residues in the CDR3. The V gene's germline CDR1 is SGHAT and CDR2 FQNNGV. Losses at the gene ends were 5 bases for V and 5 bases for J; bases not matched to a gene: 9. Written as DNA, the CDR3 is TGTGCCAGCAGCCTCTCCGGGACAGGGAGGGAGACCCAGTACTTC. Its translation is CASSLSGTGRETQYF.

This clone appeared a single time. The CDR3 loop reads CASSLFTSNQPQHF. Here the CDR3 DNA reads TGTGCCAGCAGTTTATTTACATCCAATCAGCCCCAGCATTTT. This chain links TRBV28 with TRBJ1-5, with D unclear. From germline, CDR1 is MDHEN and CDR2 SYDVKM. V shed 1 base and J shed 3 bases, with 7 bases lying between them. The CDR3 loop spans 14 amino acids.

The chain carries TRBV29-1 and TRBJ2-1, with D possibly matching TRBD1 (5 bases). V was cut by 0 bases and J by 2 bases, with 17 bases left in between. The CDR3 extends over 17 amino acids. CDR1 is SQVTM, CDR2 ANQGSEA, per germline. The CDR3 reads CSVEDPGNGFTYNEQFF. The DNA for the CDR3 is TGCAGCGTTGAAGATCCAGGGAACGGTTTTACCTACAATGAGCAGTTCTTC.

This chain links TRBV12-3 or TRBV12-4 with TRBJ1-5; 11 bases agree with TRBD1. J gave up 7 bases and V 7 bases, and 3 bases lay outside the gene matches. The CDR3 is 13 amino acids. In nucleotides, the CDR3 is TGTGCCAGCAACCGGGACAGGGGGCAGCCCCAGCATTTT. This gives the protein CASNRDRGQPQHF.